This T cell receptor (beta chain) was sequenced for a study of vaccination effects on CD4 cells after COVID-19. Across the whole study: Cultures of under 2.5 million PBMC per well contained approximately 9.6 IU/ml IL-2 plus 10 ug/ml peptides.

Germline loops: CDR1 SGHAT, CDR2 FQDESV (reference sequence). The V segment lost 5 bases and the J segment 7 bases; nucleotides outside the gene matches: 6. The CDR3 runs 16 residues. Sequenced by immunoSEQ multiplex PCR; TCRdb stores in-frame clones only, minus some. Of under 55,000 clones listed, around 70% are singletons. It was after around 10 days of culture that CD4+ T cells were isolated. The vaccine given was either BNT162b2 or mRNA-1273, in two doses. Worth noting for this clone: The antigen remains undetermined.

The chain joins TRBV11-1 to TRBJ2-1, with TRBD2 matching 15 bases. Here the sequenced sample was CD4+ T cells from PBMCs cultured without peptide, taken after COVID-19 vaccination. This clonotype originated in a human donor who received a COVID-19 vaccine. The CDR3 nucleotides read TGTGCCAGCAGCCCCCGGACTAGCGGGAGGGAGAATGAGCAGTTCTTC. Protein product: CASSPRTSGRENEQFF.